This T cell receptor beta chain appears in the sequencing data of a study of T cell responses to AZD1222 COVID-19 vaccine. General study findings and limits: An increase in Spike-specific TCR breadth and depth was observed after two AZD1222 doses. Among vaccine-associated CD4 TCRs, coverage spanned spike, with dominance at 160-218 and 743-854. Clonal diversity may have been underestimated in mostly white British donors.

Germline V gives CDR1 SGHRS, CDR2 YFSETQ. With 0 bases removed from V and 1 base from J, the gap between germline ends came to 11 bases. This CDR3 has 16 residues. A note on this clone: The antigen is undetermined.

Clones were read by immunoSEQ multiplex PCR, and TCRdb kept only the in-frame ones, dropping some. The sample lists under 70,000 clones; around 90% were seen once. This chain joins TRBV5-1 and TRBJ1-3; D not certain. The TCR comes from an adult who received the AZD1222 COVID-19 vaccine. The sample in question was peripheral blood, obtained 28 days after the second AZD1222 dose. CDR3 in DNA: TGCGCCAGCAGCTTGGCCGGTATTGCATCTGGAAACACCATATATTTT. Its protein is CASSLAGIASGNTIYF.